The rows below give T cell receptor beta chains drawn from one sample of a study of blood T cells in healthy people across ages. TCRdb itself ran the 5' RACE reads through MiXCR, one entry per CDR3 protein. This repertoire shows some 640,000 distinct CDR3 sequences, about 52% found once; its top ten account for 30% to 35%. Source material: blood. These receptors were collected from a woman aged 60-70 years in good health. CDR3s include the opening cysteine and the closing phenylalanine or tryptophan. D genes are given only for firm matches.

D gene,V gene,J gene,CDR3 protein
.,TRBV7-2,TRBJ2-1,CASTLKGLESYEQFF
.,TRBV3-1,TRBJ2-3,CTSSPNPKRADTQYF
.,TRBV27,TRBJ2-7,CASSQGHHAYEQYF
.,TRBV20-1,TRBJ2-3,CCGRVGDRAQYF
.,TRBV12-3/TRBV12-4,TRBJ1-1,CASSRGPDTEAFF
.,TRBV20-1,.,CSASISTQETQYF
.,TRBV24-1,TRBJ2-1,CATSDLRQTNNEQFF
.,TRBV7-2,TRBJ2-4,CASSLAWDIQYF
TRBD2,TRBV20-1,TRBJ2-1,CSARPLAGANYNEQFF
.,TRBV3-1,TRBJ2-2,CASSQDLGSRDTGELFF
.,TRBV7-6,TRBJ2-7,CASSYREAGEQYF
.,TRBV20-1,TRBJ1-6,CSASAPGGSPLHF
.,TRBV2,TRBJ1-4,CASTAAGRASEKLFF
.,TRBV29-1,TRBJ2-7,CSVEIRGASYEQYF
TRBD1,TRBV7-2,TRBJ2-7,CASSLTPPGTGCKQYF
TRBD1,TRBV5-1,TRBJ2-5,CASSFARTGPETQYF
TRBD1,TRBV10-3,TRBJ2-7,CAISEPFDRVLSYEQYF
TRBD2,TRBV7-9,TRBJ2-7,CASSPSGISHEQYF
.,TRBV7-8,TRBJ2-7,CASSLEGFGGPTYEQYF
TRBD2,TRBV4-1,TRBJ2-1,CASSRLLVAGGPEDNEQFF
.,TRBV5-1,TRBJ2-7,CASSLEGILSYEQYF
.,TRBV4-3,TRBJ1-6,CASSQDLWAALSPLHF
.,TRBV11-2,TRBJ2-7,CASSPRDGSYEQYF
.,TRBV15,TRBJ1-1,CATSRDLDTEAFF
.,TRBV28,TRBJ2-6,CASTPGANVLTF
TRBD2,TRBV9,TRBJ2-1,CASSVAPGGYNEQFF